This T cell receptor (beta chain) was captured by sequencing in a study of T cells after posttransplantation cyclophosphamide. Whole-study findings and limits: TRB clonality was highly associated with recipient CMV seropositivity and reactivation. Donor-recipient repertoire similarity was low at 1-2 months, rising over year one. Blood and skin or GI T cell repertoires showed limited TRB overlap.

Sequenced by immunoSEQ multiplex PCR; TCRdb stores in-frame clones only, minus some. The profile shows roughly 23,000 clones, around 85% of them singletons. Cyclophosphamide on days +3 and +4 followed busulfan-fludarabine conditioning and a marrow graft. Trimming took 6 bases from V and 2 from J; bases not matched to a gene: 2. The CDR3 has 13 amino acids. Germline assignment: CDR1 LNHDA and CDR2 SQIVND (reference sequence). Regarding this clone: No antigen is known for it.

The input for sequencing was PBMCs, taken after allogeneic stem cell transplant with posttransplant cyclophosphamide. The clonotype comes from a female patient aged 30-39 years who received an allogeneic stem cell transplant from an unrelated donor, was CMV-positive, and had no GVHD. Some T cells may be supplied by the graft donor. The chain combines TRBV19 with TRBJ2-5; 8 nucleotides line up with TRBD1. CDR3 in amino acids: CASSRDRQETQYF. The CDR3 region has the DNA TGTGCCAGTAGCCGGGACAGGCAAGAGACCCAGTACTTC.